This T cell receptor beta chain was documented in a study of blood T cell repertoires in COVID-19. Study information: The cDNA or gDNA used as material had been derived from T cells, B-cell-depleted T cells, or PBMCs.

In the authors' workflow: Amplification with reference gene primers provided the estimates of nucleated cell counts. Clones were sequenced by immunoSEQ multiplex PCR, and TCRdb holds only the in-frame ones, with some missing. V and J calls and clone size follow that table, whereas D and trimming were derived from the DNA. The sample lists more than 95,000 clones, over 75% seen once, with 6.6% in the top ten. The source is an elderly man with active or convalescent COVID-19. Sequencing was done on a sample of peripheral blood.

The CDR3 protein is CASSRTGVNSPLHF. CDR3 sequence (DNA): TGTGCCAGCAGCCGGACAGGCGTCAATTCACCCCTCCACTTT. The rearrangement joins TRBV5-6 to TRBJ1-6; the match to TRBD1 covers 7 bases. CDR1 and CDR2 from the germline V gene are SGHDT and YYEEEE. This CDR3 spans 14 amino acids. The junction had 5 bases not matched to a gene; V was cut back by 4 bases and J by 7 bases.